This T cell receptor (beta chain) was found in a study of beta chain features in type 1 diabetes. General study results and limits: Insertion counts at VDJ junctions were lower in type 1 diabetes patients, who also showed more deletions there. Shortening of TCRB CDR3s, moderate but significant, appeared in all four CD4+ subsets of Type 1 diabetes patients.

The isolated RNA, all of it, was reverse transcribed, so expressed TCRB transcripts were what got sequenced. Sequencing was performed with immunoSEQ multiplex PCR; in TCRdb, only in-frame clones are kept and a portion is missing. Altogether 45,000 to 60,000 clones are present, 35% to 55% being singletons, with the ten largest covering 0.13%. Concerning this clone itself: Its antigen is currently unknown.

This TCR was sampled from a man younger than 40 with type 1 diabetes. Input material: stem cell memory CD4+ T cells from blood.

CDR3 DNA: TGTGCCAGCACCTTGCGATCTGGAGGGGAAGGCTACACCTTC. Translated: CASTLRSGGEGYTF. The chain carries TRBV11-1 and TRBJ1-2, with D maybe TRBD1 (5 bases). Germline CDR1 is SGHAT and CDR2 is FQDESV (reference sequence). The CDR3 contains 14 residues. The germline V and J ends were trimmed by 7 bases and 8 bases, with 20 bases remaining between them.